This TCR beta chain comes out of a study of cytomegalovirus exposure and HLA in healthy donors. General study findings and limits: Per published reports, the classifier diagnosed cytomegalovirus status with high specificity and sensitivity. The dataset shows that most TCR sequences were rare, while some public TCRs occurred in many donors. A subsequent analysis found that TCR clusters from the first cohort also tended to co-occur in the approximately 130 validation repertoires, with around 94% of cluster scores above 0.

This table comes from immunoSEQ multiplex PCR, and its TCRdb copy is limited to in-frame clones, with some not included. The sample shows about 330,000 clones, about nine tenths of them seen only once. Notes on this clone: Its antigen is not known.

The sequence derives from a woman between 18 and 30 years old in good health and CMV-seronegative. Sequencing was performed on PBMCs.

CDR3 protein: CASSPAVDYEQYF. In DNA form, the CDR3 reads TGTGCCAGCTCACCGGCCGTCGACTACGAGCAGTACTTC. The chain employs TRBV18 and TRBJ2-7; unclear D gene. V lost 3 bases, J lost 3 bases, and 9 bases lay in between. The CDR3 covers 13 residues. Germline loops: CDR1 KGHSH, CDR2 LQKENI. The variable domain in full, with the rest retrieved from reference TRBV18 and TRBJ2-7, is NAGVMQNPRHLVRRRGQEARLRCSPMKGHSHVYWYRQLPEEGLKFMVYLQKENIIDESGMPKERFSAEFPKEGPSILRIQQVVRGDSAAYFCASSPAVDYEQYFGPGTRLTVT.